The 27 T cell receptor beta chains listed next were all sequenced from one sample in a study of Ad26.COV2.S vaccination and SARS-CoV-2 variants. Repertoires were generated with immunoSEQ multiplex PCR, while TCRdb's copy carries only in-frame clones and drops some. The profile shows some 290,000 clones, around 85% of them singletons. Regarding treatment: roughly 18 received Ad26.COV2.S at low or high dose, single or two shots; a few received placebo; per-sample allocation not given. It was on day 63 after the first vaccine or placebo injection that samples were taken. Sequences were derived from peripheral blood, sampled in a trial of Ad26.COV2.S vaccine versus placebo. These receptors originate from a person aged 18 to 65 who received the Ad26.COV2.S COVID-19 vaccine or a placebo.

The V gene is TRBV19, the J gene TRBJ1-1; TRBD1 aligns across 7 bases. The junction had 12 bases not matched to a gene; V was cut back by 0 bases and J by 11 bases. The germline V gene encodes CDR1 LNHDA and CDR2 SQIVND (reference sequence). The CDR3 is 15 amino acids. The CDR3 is CASSIDRDSVGIAFF. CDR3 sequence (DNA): TGTGCCAGTAGTATAGACCGGGACAGCGTTGGTATCGCTTTCTTT.

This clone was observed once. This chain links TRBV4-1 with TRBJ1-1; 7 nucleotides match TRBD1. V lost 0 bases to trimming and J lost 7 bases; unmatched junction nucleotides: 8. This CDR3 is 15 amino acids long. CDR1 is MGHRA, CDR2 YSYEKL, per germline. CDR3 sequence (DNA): TGCGCCAGCAGCCAAGATATTATAACAGGGGATGAAGCTTTCTTT. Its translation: CASSQDIITGDEAFF.

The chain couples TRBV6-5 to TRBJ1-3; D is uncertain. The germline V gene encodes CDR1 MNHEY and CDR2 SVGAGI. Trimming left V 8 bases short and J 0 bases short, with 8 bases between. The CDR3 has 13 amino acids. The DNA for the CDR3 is TGTGCCAGCTCCCGGAGCTCTGGAAACACCATATATTTT. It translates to CASSRSSGNTIYF.

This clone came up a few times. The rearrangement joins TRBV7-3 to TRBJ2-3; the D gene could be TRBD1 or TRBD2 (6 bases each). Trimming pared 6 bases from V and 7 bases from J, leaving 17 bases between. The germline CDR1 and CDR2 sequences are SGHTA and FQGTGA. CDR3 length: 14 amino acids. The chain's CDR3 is CASSQGGFWNTQYF. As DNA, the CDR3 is TGTGCCAGCAGTCAAGGGGGGTTTTGGAATACGCAGTATTTT.

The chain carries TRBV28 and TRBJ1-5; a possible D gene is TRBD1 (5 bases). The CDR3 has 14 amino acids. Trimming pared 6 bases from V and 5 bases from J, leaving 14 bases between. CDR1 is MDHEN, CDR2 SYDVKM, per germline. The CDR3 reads CASSGTGVYQPQHF. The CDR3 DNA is TGTGCCAGCAGCGGGACGGGAGTTTATCAGCCCCAGCATTTT. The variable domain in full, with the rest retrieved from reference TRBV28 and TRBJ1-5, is DVKVTQSSRYLVKRTGEKVFLECVQDMDHENMFWYRQDPGLGLRLIYFSYDVKMKEKGDIPEGYSVSREKKERFSLILESASTNQTSMYLCASSGTGVYQPQHFGDGTRLSIL.

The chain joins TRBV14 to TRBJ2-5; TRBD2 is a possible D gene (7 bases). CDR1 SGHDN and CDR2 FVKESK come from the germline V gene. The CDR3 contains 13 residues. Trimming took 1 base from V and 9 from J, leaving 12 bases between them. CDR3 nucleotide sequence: TGTGCCAGCAGCCAAGCGGGGGGCGCGGCCCAGTACTTC. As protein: CASSQAGGAAQYF.

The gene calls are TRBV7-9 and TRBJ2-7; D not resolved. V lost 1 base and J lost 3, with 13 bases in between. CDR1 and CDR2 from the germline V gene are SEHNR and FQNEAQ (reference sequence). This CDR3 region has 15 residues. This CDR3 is CASSLGDTTFYEQYF. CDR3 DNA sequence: TGTGCCAGCAGCTTAGGTGACACTACCTTCTACGAGCAGTACTTC.

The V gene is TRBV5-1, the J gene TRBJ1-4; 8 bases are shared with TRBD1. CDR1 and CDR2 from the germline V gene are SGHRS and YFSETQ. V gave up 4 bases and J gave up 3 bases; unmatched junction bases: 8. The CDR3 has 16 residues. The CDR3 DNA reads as TGCGCCAGCAGCCAACAGGGGGAGACAGCTAATGAAAAACTGTTTTTT. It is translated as CASSQQGETANEKLFF.

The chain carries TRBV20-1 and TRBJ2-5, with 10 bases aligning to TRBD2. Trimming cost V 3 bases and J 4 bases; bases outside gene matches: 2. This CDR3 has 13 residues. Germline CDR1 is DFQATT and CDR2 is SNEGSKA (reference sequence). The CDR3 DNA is TGCAGTGCTAGTGGGACTAGCGTAGAGACCCAGTACTTC. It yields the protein CSASGTSVETQYF.

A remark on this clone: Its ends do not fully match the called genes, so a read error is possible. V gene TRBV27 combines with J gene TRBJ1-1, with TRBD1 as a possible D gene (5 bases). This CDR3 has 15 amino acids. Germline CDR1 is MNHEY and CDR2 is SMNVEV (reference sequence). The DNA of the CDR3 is TGTGCCAGCAGTTCACACAACCCAGGGAACCCTGAAGCTTTCTTT. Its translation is CASSSHNPGNPEAFF.

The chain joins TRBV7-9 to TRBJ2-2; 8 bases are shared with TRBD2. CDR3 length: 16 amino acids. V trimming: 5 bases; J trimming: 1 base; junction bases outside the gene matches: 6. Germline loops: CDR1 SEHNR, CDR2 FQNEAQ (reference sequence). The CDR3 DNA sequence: TGTGCCAGCAGCGACAAACTAGCGGAGAACACCGGGGAGCTGTTTTTT. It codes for CASSDKLAENTGELFF.

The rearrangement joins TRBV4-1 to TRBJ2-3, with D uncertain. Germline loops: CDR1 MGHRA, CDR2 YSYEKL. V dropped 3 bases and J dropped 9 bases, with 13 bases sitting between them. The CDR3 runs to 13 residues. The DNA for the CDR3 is TGCGCCAGCAGCCATCTGCGCGATGAGACGCAGTATTTT. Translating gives CASSHLRDETQYF.

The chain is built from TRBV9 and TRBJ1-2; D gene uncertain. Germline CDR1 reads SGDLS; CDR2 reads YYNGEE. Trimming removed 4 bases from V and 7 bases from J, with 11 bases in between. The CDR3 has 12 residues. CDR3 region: CASSFGVSGYTF. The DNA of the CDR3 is TGTGCCAGCAGCTTTGGGGTTTCTGGCTACACCTTC. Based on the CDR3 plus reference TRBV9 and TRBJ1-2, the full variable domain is DSGVTQTPKHLITATGQRVTLRCSPRSGDLSVYWYQQSLDQGLQFLIQYYNGEERAKGNILERFSAQQFPDLHSELNLSSLELGDSALYFCASSFGVSGYTFGSGTRLTVV.

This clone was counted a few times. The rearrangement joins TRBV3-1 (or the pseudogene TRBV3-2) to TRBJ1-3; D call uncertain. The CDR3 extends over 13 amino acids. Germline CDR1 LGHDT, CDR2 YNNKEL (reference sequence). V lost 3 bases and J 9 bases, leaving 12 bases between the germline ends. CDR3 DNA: TGTGCCAGCAGCCACTCCTCTCGGAGCACCATATATTTT. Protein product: CASSHSSRSTIYF.

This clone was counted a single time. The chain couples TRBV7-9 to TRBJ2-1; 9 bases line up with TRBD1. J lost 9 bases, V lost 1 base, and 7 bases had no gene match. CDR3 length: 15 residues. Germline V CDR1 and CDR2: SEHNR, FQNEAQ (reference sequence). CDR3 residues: CASSLGQGEGGEQFF. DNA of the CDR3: TGTGCCAGCAGCTTAGGACAGGGGGAAGGAGGTGAGCAGTTCTTC.

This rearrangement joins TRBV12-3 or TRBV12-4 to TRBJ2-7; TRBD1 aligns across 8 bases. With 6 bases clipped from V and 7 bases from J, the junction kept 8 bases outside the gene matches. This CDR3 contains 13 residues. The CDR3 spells CASSLRQGREQYF. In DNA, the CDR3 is TGTGCCAGCAGCCTCCGACAGGGGCGGGAGCAGTACTTC.

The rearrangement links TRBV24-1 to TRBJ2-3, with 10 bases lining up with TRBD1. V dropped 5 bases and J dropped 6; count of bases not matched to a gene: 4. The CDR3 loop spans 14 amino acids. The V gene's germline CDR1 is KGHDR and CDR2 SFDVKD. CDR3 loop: CATSAGQGRDTQYF. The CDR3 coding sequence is TGTGCCACCAGTGCGGGACAGGGGAGGGATACGCAGTATTTT.

Written as DNA, the CDR3 is TGCGCCAGCAGCCTTTCTCATGAAGGTCTGCTCTCCTACGAGCAGTACTTC. The encoded protein is CASSLSHEGLLSYEQYF. The chain has TRBV5-1 and TRBJ2-7, with D unclear. The length of the CDR3 is 17 residues. The V gene lost 4 bases and the J gene lost 0 bases, with 20 bases spanning the gap. Germline CDR1 is SGHRS and CDR2 is YFSETQ.

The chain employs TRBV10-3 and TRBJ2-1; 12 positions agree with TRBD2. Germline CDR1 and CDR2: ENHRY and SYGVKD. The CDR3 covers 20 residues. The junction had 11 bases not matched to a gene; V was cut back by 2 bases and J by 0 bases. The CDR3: CAISEGLAGGHKSSYNEQFF. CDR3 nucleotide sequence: TGTGCCATCAGTGAGGGGCTAGCGGGGGGGCATAAGAGCTCCTACAATGAGCAGTTCTTC.

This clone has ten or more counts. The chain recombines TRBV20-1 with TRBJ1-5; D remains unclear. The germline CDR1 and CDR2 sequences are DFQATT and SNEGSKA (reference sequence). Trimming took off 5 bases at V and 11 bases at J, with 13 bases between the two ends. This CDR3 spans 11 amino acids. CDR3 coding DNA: TGCAGTGCTCGGGATGTCCAGACCCAGCATTTT. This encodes CSARDVQTQHF.

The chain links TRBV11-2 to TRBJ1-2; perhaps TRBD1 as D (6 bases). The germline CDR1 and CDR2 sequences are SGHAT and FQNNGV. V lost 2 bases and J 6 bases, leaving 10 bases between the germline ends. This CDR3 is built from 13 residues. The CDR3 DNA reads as TGTGCCAGCAGCTTAACAGGGAGGCATGGCTACACCTTC. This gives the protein CASSLTGRHGYTF.

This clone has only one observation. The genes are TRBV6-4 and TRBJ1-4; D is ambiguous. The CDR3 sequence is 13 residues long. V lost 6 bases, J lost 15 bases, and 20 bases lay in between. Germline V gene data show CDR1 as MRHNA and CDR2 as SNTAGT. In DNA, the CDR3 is TGTGCCAGCAGGCCCCAATCCCACTACGGTGTGTTTTTT. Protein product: CASRPQSHYGVFF.

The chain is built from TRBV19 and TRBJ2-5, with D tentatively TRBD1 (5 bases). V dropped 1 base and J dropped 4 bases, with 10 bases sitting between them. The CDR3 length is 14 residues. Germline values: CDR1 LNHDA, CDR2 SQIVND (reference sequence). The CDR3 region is CASSIGGRAETQYF. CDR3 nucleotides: TGTGCCAGTAGTATAGGCGGCAGGGCAGAGACCCAGTACTTC.

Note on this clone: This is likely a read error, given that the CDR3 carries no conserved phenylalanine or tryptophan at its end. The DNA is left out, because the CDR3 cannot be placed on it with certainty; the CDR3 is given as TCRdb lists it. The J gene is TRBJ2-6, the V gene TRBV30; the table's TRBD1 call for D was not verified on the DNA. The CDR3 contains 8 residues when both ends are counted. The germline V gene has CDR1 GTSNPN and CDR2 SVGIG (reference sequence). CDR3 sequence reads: CAWSPSGP.

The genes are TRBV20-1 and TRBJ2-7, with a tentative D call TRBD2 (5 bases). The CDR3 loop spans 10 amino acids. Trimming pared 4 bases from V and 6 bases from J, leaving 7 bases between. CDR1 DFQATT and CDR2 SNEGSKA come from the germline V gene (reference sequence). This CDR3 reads CSATRGEQYF. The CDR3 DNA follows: TGCAGTGCTACCCGGGGCGAGCAGTACTTC.

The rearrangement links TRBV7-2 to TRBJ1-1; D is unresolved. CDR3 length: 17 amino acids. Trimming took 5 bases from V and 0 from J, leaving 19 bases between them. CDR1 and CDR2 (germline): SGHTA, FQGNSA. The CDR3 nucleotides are TGTGCCAGCAGCCTAGACGGTACGTTACGCATGAACACTGAAGCTTTCTTT. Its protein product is CASSLDGTLRMNTEAFF. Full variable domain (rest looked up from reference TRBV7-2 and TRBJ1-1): GAGVSQSPSNKVTEKGKDVELRCDPISGHTALYWYRQSLGQGLEFLIYFQGNSAPDKSGLPSDRFSAERTGGSVSTLTIQRTQQEDSAVYLCASSLDGTLRMNTEAFFGQGTRLTVV.

The CDR3 protein is CSASKQGRVNTEAFF. The CDR3 DNA is TGCAGTGCTAGTAAACAGGGAAGGGTGAACACTGAAGCTTTCTTT. The V gene is TRBV20-1, the J gene TRBJ1-1; maybe TRBD1 (6 bases). Between the trimmed V and J ends, which lost 3 bases and 0 bases, there was a span of 14 bases. Germline CDR1 is DFQATT and CDR2 is SNEGSKA (reference sequence). CDR3 length: 15 amino acids.